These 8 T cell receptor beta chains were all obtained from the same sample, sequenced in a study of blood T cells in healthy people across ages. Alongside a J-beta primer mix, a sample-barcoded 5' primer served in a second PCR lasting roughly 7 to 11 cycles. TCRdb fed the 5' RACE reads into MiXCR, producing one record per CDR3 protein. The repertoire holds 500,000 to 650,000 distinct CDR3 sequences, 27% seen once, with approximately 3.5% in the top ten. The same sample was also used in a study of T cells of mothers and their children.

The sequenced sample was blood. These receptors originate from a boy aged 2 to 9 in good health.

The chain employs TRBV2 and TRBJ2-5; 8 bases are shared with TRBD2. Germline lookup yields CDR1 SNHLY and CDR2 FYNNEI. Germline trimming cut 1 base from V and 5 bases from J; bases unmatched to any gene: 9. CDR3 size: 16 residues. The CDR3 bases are TGTGCCAGCAGTGAAGTGGGACTAGGGCTTCGGGAGACCCAGTACTTC. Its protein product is CASSEVGLGLRETQYF.

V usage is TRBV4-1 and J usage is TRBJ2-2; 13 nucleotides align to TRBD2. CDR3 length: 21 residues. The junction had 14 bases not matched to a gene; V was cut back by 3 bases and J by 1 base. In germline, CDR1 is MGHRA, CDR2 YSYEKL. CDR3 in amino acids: CASSHISLAGGTALNTGELFF. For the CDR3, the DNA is TGCGCCAGCAGCCACATATCACTAGCGGGAGGGACCGCCTTGAACACCGGGGAGCTGTTTTTT.

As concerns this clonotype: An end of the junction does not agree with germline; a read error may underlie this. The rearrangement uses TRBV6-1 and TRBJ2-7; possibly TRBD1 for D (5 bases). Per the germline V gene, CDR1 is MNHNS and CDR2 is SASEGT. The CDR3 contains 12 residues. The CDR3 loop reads CVSSDRGYEQYF. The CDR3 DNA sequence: TGTGTCAGCAGTGATAGGGGCTACGAGCAGTACTTC.

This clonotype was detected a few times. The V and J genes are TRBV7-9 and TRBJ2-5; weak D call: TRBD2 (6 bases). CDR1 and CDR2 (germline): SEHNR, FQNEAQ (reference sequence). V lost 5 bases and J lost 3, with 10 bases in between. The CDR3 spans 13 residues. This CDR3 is CASSNSGKETQYF. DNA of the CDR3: TGTGCCAGCAGCAATAGCGGAAAAGAGACCCAGTACTTC.

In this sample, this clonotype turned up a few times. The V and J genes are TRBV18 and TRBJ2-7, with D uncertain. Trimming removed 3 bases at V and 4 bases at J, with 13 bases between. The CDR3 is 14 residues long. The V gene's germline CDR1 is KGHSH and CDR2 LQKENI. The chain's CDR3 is CASSPSTDIYEQYF. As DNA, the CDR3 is TGTGCCAGCTCACCTTCGACTGACATTTACGAGCAGTACTTC.

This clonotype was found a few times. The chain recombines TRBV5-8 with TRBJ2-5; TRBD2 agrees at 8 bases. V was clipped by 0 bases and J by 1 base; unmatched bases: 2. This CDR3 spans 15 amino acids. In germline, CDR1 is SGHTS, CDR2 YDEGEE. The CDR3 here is CASSLVGTSQETQYF. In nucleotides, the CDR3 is TGTGCCAGCAGCTTGGTAGGGACTAGCCAAGAGACCCAGTACTTC.

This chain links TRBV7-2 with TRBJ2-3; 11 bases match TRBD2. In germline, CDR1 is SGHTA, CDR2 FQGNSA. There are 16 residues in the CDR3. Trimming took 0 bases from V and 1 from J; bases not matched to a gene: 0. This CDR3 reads CASSLASGGGTDTQYF. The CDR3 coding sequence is TGTGCCAGCAGCTTAGCTAGCGGGGGGGGCACAGATACGCAGTATTTT.

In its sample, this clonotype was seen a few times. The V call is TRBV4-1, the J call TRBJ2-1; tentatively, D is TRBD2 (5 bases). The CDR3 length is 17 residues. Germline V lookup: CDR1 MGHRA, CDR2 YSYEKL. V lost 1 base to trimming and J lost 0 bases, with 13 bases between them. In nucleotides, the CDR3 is TGCGCCAGCAGCCAAGGAATTTCGGGGAGCTCCTACAATGAGCAGTTCTTC. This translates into CASSQGISGSSYNEQFF.